Listed below are T cell receptor beta chains from one sample, sequenced in a study of T cell responses to AZD1222 COVID-19 vaccine. Here immunoSEQ multiplex PCR was the method, and the copy in TCRdb shows in-frame clones only, minus some. This sample has 80,000 to 95,000 clones, with around 89% found just once. The sequencing used peripheral blood, collected on day 0 of MenACWY control vaccination. The receptors come from an adult in good health. Both conserved end residues are part of each CDR3.

>16|TRBV4-1|TRBJ2-3
CASSQQGTSGTDTQYF
>15|TRBV19|TRBJ1-2
CASSTPTGTGYGYTF
>15|TRBV6-5|TRBJ1-1
CASSYDGTGNTEAFF
>18|TRBV10-3|TRBJ1-2
CAISDGGGQGQYSNGYTF
>14|TRBV7-2|TRBJ2-7
CASSQGPGRNEQYF
>18|TRBV19|TRBJ2-1
CASSISSGRARSYNEQFF
>14|TRBV6-5|TRBJ1-6
CASSYGAGASPLHF
>14|TRBV2|TRBJ2-7
CAGGGGLPLFEQYF
>14|TRBV19|TRBJ1-4
CASSPTGEVVSSHF
>13|TRBV7-3|TRBJ2-3
CASSFVNTDTQYF
>15|TRBV28|TRBJ1-2
CASSSPAQGNYGYTF
>15|TRBV6-5|TRBJ1-3
CASKVTGISGNTIYF
>15|TRBV5-1|TRBJ1-2
CASSPGTLANYGYTF
>16|TRBV28|TRBJ1-3
CASSLWSDRKGNTIYF
>13|TRBV4-2|TRBJ1-1
CASSPQDNTEAFF
>10|TRBV29-1|TRBJ2-1
CSVAQGEQFF
>16|TRBV6-5|TRBJ1-5
CASSLLPGGRNQPQHF
>14|TRBV30|TRBJ2-7
CAWASSPSSYEQYF
>12|TRBV6-5|TRBJ2-3
CASMTRNLDPYF
>15|TRBV28|TRBJ2-6
CASSWGDSGANVLTF
>19|TRBV6-2/TRBV6-3|TRBJ2-7
CASSYSKGQGASSSYEQYF
>13|TRBV30|TRBJ1-5
CAWSVTYNQPQHF
>11|TRBV3-1/TRBV3-2|TRBJ2-7
CASSQGHEQYF
>14|TRBV27|TRBJ1-4
CASKSYRGGEKLFF
>15|TRBV20-1|TRBJ1-4
CSASVSEATNEKLFF
>16|TRBV6-1|TRBJ2-5
CASSEALAGRQETQYF
>13|TRBV12-3/TRBV12-4|TRBJ2-7
CASSPGTAYEQYF
>13|TRBV6-5|TRBJ2-7
CASSWTGGYEQYF
>18|TRBV24-1|TRBJ2-3
CATSDLGSGTGGSDTQYF
>16|TRBV19|TRBJ2-7
CASSMKSRNHFYEQYF
>12|TRBV12-3/TRBV12-4|TRBJ1-2
CASSSVNYGYTF
>16|TRBV11-2|TRBJ1-2
CASRSLGGRSYYGYTF
>15|TRBV29-1|TRBJ1-4
CSVSGPRGQDEKLFF
>13|TRBV6-5|TRBJ1-1
CASTLNLNTEAFF
>12|TRBV30|TRBJ1-4
CAWSAASEKLFF
>15|TRBV14|TRBJ1-1
CASSEIWGPNTEAFF
>10|TRBV2|TRBJ2-7
CASRRVEQYF
>14|TRBV19|TRBJ2-7
CASSIRLAAYEQYF
>13|TRBV5-5|TRBJ1-4
CASRESVTQKLFF
>13|TRBV6-5|TRBJ1-6
CASSDRTISPLHF
>13|TRBV14|TRBJ1-2
CASSQSRGSGYTF
>12|TRBV5-6|TRBJ1-1
CASSSPRGEAFF
>14|TRBV28|TRBJ2-5
CASSPGQHQETQYF
>13|TRBV12-3/TRBV12-4|TRBJ2-1
CASSAGLKMRQFF
>14|TRBV13|TRBJ1-5
CASSPRGGSQPQHF
>13|TRBV30|TRBJ1-5
CAWSTRADQPQHF